This entry lists 25 T cell receptor beta chains sequenced from one sample in a study of T-cell memory formation after mild COVID-19. Using its own MiXCR run on the 5' RACE reads, TCRdb lists one record per CDR3 protein. The sample has roughly 52,000 distinct CDR3 sequences; about 7% are singletons. The specimen sequenced was PBMCs or a T cell subset sorted from them (not recorded which). These receptors all come from a man between 18 and 29 years old who had mild COVID-19 (a few samples of this study predate the infection). Cell type and time point are not known.

This clonotype was seen at least ten times. The chain has TRBV20-1 and TRBJ2-1; 7 nucleotides agree with TRBD2. CDR3 size: 13 residues. V shed 4 bases, J shed 4 bases, and the junction held 4 bases outside the gene matches. Germline loops: CDR1 DFQATT, CDR2 SNEGSKA (reference sequence). The CDR3 region has the DNA TGCAGTGCTATGGGAGGGCTATACAATGAGCAGTTCTTC. Its translation is CSAMGGLYNEQFF.

This clonotype came up many times. The CDR3 loop reads CASSPTGVAAGELFF. The DNA for the CDR3 is TGTGCCAGCAGCCCTACAGGGGTAGCCGCCGGGGAGCTGTTTTTT. This chain uses TRBV11-2 with TRBJ2-2, with TRBD1 identical over 7 bases. This CDR3 spans 15 amino acids. The germline gives CDR1 SGHAT, CDR2 FQNNGV. V dropped 5 bases and J dropped 6; count of bases not matched to a gene: 9.

This chain joins TRBV19 and TRBJ2-1, with 7 bases fitting TRBD2. The J segment lost 15 bases and the V segment lost 6 bases, leaving 11 bases of the junction unmatched. CDR3 length: 12 residues. Germline-derived CDR1 and CDR2 are LNHDA and SQIVND (reference sequence). The CDR3 reads CASRDAAGRVFF. The DNA of the CDR3 is TGTGCCAGTAGAGACGCGGCAGGGAGGGTGTTCTTC.

This clonotype appeared a few times. The chain recombines TRBV5-4 with TRBJ1-6, with no clear D. The germline V gene has CDR1 SGHNT and CDR2 YYREEE (reference sequence). This CDR3 is built from 15 residues. V lost 4 bases to trimming and J lost 7 bases, with 15 bases between them. The CDR3 spells CASSGKGRVNSPLHF. The CDR3 coding sequence is TGTGCCAGCAGCGGGAAAGGACGGGTAAATTCACCCCTCCACTTT.

The chain recombines TRBV12-5 with TRBJ2-7, with 9 bases lining up with TRBD1. The J segment lost 2 bases and the V segment lost 0 bases, leaving 5 bases of the junction unmatched. There are 16 residues in the CDR3. Germline CDR1 and CDR2: LGHNT and FRNRAP. The CDR3 spells CASGLVLGTGPYEQYF. The DNA for the CDR3 is TGTGCTAGTGGTTTGGTACTGGGGACAGGGCCCTACGAGCAGTACTTC.

This clonotype was counted many times. The genes are TRBV3-1 and TRBJ2-7; D ambiguous. The CDR3 length is 15 residues. V gave up 2 bases and J gave up 6 bases, with 17 bases separating them. Germline V lookup: CDR1 LGHDT, CDR2 YNNKEL (reference sequence). CDR3: CASSQTAGSSPEQYV. The DNA of the CDR3 is TGTGCCAGCAGCCAAACCGCCGGGTCCTCACCCGAGCAGTACGTC.

This clonotype came up many times. The chain couples TRBV7-8 to TRBJ1-1; 9 bases are a match to TRBD1. This CDR3 comprises 15 residues. Per germline, CDR1 SGHVS and CDR2 FQNEAQ. Trimming at V came to 4 bases and at J to 4 bases, leaving 7 bases not matched to a gene. The chain's CDR3 is CASSYQGQGGTEAFF. The CDR3 region has the DNA TGTGCCAGCAGCTACCAGGGACAGGGTGGCACTGAAGCTTTCTTT.

This clonotype occurred a few times. The chain uses TRBV3-1 and TRBJ1-1, with D unresolved. The V end lost 5 bases, the J end lost 1 base, and 11 bases lay between the germline ends. There are 14 residues in the CDR3. Germline values: CDR1 LGHDT, CDR2 YNNKEL (reference sequence). CDR3 DNA: TGTGCCAGCAGCGACGGACCCCCGAACACTGAAGCTTTCTTT. Translated, it gives CASSDGPPNTEAFF.

This clonotype was seen many times. The genes are TRBV7-2 and TRBJ1-1; TRBD1 might be the D (6 bases). CDR3 length equals 12 residues. V lost 4 bases and J lost 7, with 10 bases in between. Germline CDR1 reads SGHTA; CDR2 reads FQGNSA. The DNA for the CDR3 is TGTGCCAGCAGCTCTACAGGGAATGAAGCTTTCTTT. Amino acids: CASSSTGNEAFF.

This clonotype was counted a few times. The J gene is TRBJ2-1, the V gene TRBV6-2 or TRBV6-3; perhaps TRBD1 as D (5 bases). CDR1 and CDR2 (germline): MNHEY, SVGEGT. The CDR3 consists of 13 residues. V lost 7 bases and J lost 2, with 9 bases in between. The CDR3 protein is CASTIGAYNEQFF. The CDR3 DNA reads as TGTGCCAGCACCATAGGGGCCTACAATGAGCAGTTCTTC.

The table lists this clonotype with a few counts. The chain couples TRBV5-4 to TRBJ1-1; D remains ambiguous. Trimming shortened V by 7 bases and J by 1 base, and 17 bases separated the two germline ends. Germline CDR1 is SGHNT and CDR2 is YYREEE (reference sequence). The CDR3 sequence is 15 residues long. The CDR3 loop reads CASSRLTGSNTEAFF. The CDR3 DNA reads TGTGCCAGCTCTAGGCTAACTGGGTCGAACACTGAAGCTTTCTTT.

This clonotype was observed a few times. V gene TRBV3-1 combines with J gene TRBJ1-1; D uncertain. Germline CDR1 and CDR2: LGHDT and YNNKEL (reference sequence). The CDR3 totals 15 residues. V was cut by 2 bases and J by 4 bases, with 14 bases left in between. The CDR3 region has the DNA TGTGCCAGCAGCCAATTTACGTTGCGGGGCACTGAAGCTTTCTTT. It translates to CASSQFTLRGTEAFF.

About this clonotype itself: Its ends do not fully match the called genes, so a read error is possible. The genes are TRBV7-2 and TRBJ2-1; D is perhaps TRBD1 or TRBD2 (6 bases each). Germline V gene lookup returns CDR1 SGHTA and CDR2 FQGNSA. The CDR3 consists of 17 residues. CDR3 nucleotide sequence: TGTGCCAGCAGCTTAGCATCGGGGGCCTACTCCTACAATGAGCAGTCCTTC. Its translation: CASSLASGAYSYNEQSF.

The chain uses TRBV9 and TRBJ2-1; weak D call: TRBD2 (6 bases). CDR3 length: 15 amino acids. V gave up 4 bases and J gave up 4 bases, with 15 bases separating them. The germline gives CDR1 SGDLS, CDR2 YYNGEE. The CDR3 sequence is CASSPQGGGYNEQFF. The CDR3 nucleotides read TGTGCCAGCAGCCCCCAGGGTGGGGGGTACAATGAGCAGTTCTTC.

This clonotype was observed a few times. The chain joins TRBV6-1 to TRBJ1-2, with D uncertain. V was clipped by 5 bases and J by 4 bases, with 11 bases between them. CDR3 length: 13 residues. Per the germline V gene, CDR1 is MNHNS and CDR2 is SASEGT. The DNA of the CDR3 is TGTGCCAGCAGTATCGACACTGCCTATGGCTACACCTTC. Translating gives CASSIDTAYGYTF.

This sequence joins TRBV7-2 and TRBJ1-6; D may be TRBD1 (5 bases). The germline V gene encodes CDR1 SGHTA and CDR2 FQGNSA. The CDR3 spans 15 residues. Deletions cut 4 bases from V and 6 bases from J, with 13 bases between. CDR3 nucleotides: TGTGCCAGCAGCTACAACCGACAGACTAATTCACCCCTCCACTTT. Its protein is CASSYNRQTNSPLHF.

J is TRBJ2-2 and V is TRBV15, with D perhaps TRBD2 (6 bases). V shed 1 base and J shed 6 bases, with 18 bases lying between them. CDR1 LNHNV and CDR2 YYDKDF come from the germline V gene (reference sequence). The CDR3 sequence is 17 residues long. The CDR3, as DNA: TGTGCCACCAGCAGAGTCGTTGGTCTAGCGTGGGCCGGGGAGCTGTTTTTT. Translation: CATSRVVGLAWAGELFF. Looking up the rest from reference TRBV15 and TRBJ2-2 gives the full variable domain: DAMVIQNPRYQVTQFGKPVTLSCSQTLNHNVMYWYQQKSSQAPKLLFHYYDKDFNNEADTPDNFQSRRPNTSFCFLDIRSPGLGDTAMYLCATSRVVGLAWAGELFFGEGSRLTVL.

At least ten counts were recorded for this clonotype. The chain couples TRBV20-1 to TRBJ2-1; tentative D call: TRBD1 (6 bases). Germline values: CDR1 DFQATT, CDR2 SNEGSKA (reference sequence). V was clipped by 5 bases and J by 2 bases, with 13 bases between them. The CDR3 has 14 amino acids. This CDR3 is CSAVDRLAYNEQFF. CDR3 DNA: TGCAGTGCTGTTGACAGGTTGGCCTACAATGAGCAGTTCTTC.

V is TRBV12-3 or TRBV12-4 and J is TRBJ1-4; 7 bases line up with TRBD1. The CDR3 extends over 13 amino acids. V trimming: 5 bases; J trimming: 7 bases; junction bases outside the gene matches: 4. The CDR3 nucleotides are TGTGCCAGCAGTCCCACAGGGGTTGAAAAACTGTTTTTT. Its translation: CASSPTGVEKLFF.

In its sample, this clonotype was seen a few times. J is TRBJ2-3 and V is TRBV12-3 or TRBV12-4; D uncertain. The V and J ends lost 3 bases and 2 bases respectively, with 6 bases between them. This CDR3 contains 13 residues. Here the CDR3 DNA reads TGTGCCAGCAGTTTTGGCTTCACAGATACGCAGTATTTT. This gives the protein CASSFGFTDTQYF.

This clonotype came up many times. This sequence joins TRBV7-3 and TRBJ2-3; 9 bases match TRBD1. Unmatched junction bases numbered 5, after V lost 7 bases and J lost 3 bases. The CDR3 covers 14 residues. Germline V CDR1 and CDR2: SGHTA, FQGTGA. CDR3 sequence: CASTPGTGTDTQYF. For the CDR3, the DNA is TGTGCCAGCACCCCTGGGACAGGGACAGATACGCAGTATTTT.

Only one count was recorded for this clonotype. A much larger clone differs from this one at a single base, so this may be a read error. This chain joins TRBV7-2 and TRBJ2-7, with TRBD2 identical over 11 bases. The CDR3 sequence is 16 residues long. The germline V gene has CDR1 SGHTA and CDR2 FQGNSA. The CDR3 DNA reads TGTGCCTGCAGCCAACTAGCGGGGGCAGGCTCCTACGAGCAGTACTTC. Encoded protein: CACSQLAGAGSYEQYF.

Only a few counts were recorded for this clonotype. The J gene is TRBJ1-2, the V gene TRBV20-1; D call uncertain. CDR3 length: 13 amino acids. Germline V lookup: CDR1 DFQATT, CDR2 SNEGSKA (reference sequence). Trimming took off 7 bases at V and 4 bases at J, with 16 bases between the two ends. CDR3 coding DNA: TGCAGTGGCCGACATCCCACAACCTATGGCTACACCTTC. This encodes CSGRHPTTYGYTF.

This clonotype was seen more than once but under ten times. The rearrangement uses TRBV4-1 and TRBJ1-2; D gene ambiguous. Per germline, CDR1 MGHRA and CDR2 YSYEKL. V was clipped by 4 bases and J by 0 bases, with 18 bases between them. This CDR3 has 17 residues. The CDR3 loop reads CASSPPGRARANYGYTF. The CDR3 bases are TGCGCCAGCAGCCCCCCAGGAAGGGCGAGAGCTAACTATGGCTACACCTTC.

The chain combines TRBV20-1 with TRBJ2-7; D tentatively fits TRBD1 or TRBD2 (5 bases each). The CDR3 loop spans 14 amino acids. V lost 6 bases, J lost 5 bases, and 20 bases lay in between. Germline values: CDR1 DFQATT, CDR2 SNEGSKA (reference sequence). CDR3 bases: TGCAGTGCCCATAGCCTCGAGACGGGACACGAGCAGTACTTC. It translates to CSAHSLETGHEQYF.